The clone carrying this T cell receptor (beta chain) has a count of ten or more. Its antigen is not identified. This entry belongs to a study of T cells in Graves' hyperthyroidism and ophthalmopathy. Study-wide points: Progression to ophthalmopathy was predicted a median of roughly seven months early.

Researchers took RNA transcripts and amplified the TCR beta CDR3 regions from them. The HTBI primer set drove a first-round RT-PCR of the TCR CDR3. Using its own MiXCR run on the multiplex PCR reads, TCRdb lists one record per CDR3 protein. Of a few hundred thousand distinct CDR3 sequences listed, 20% to 30% are singletons. V was trimmed by 5 bases and J by 2 bases, leaving 18 bases between them. Germline CDR1 reads SGHAT; CDR2 reads FQNNGV. There are 16 residues in the CDR3. The study left out patients who had uncontrolled infection, other autoimmune disease, pregnancy or lactation. Diagnostic decisions used clinical symptoms, serum thyroxine and TRAb, thyroid ultrasound and orbital computed tomography.

Sequences were obtained from blood. The chain uses TRBV11-2 and TRBJ2-5; D might be TRBD1 (7 bases). The source is a man aged 50 to 60 with Graves' hyperthyroidism. This CDR3 reads CASSPQGGAVQETQYF. CDR3 sequence (DNA): TGTGCCAGCAGCCCCCAGGGGGGAGCGGTACAAGAGACCCAGTACTTC.